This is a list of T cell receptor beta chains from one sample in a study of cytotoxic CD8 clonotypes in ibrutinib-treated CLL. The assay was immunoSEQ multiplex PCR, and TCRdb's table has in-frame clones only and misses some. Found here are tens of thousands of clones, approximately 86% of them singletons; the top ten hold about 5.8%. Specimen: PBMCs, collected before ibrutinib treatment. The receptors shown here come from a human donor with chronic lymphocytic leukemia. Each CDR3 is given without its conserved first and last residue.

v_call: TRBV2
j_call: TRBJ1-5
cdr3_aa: ASSRTLEQPQH

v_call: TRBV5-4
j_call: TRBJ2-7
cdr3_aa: ASSQQGAQVYEQY

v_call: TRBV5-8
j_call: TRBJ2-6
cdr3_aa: ASSFDRLRSGANVLT

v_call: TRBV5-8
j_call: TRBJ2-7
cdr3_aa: ASSFGQSYKYEQY

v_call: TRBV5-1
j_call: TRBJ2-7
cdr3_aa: ASRRDPGAYEQY

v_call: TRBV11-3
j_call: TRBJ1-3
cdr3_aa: ASSLGSRGYGNTIY

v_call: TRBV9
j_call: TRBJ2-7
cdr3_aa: ASSPGQTTYEQY

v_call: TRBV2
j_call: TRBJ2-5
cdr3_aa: ASSYSTGDSYQETQY

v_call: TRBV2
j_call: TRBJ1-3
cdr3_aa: ASSDVRSGNTIY

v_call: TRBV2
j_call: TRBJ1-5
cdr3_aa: ASSQGNQPQH

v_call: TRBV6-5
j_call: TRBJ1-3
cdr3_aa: ASSYLGSGNTIY

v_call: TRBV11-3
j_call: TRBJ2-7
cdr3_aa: ASSPWGQNYEQY

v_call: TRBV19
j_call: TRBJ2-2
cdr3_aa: ASSIGTNTGELF

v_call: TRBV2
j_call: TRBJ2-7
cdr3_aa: ACRRESDEQY

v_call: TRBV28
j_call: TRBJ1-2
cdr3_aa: ASSLEVPNYGYT

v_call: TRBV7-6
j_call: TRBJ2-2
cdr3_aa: ASSLSGNTNTGELF

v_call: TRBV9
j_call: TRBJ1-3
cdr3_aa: ASSVSGQGNTIY

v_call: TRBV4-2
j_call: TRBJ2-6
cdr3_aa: ASSQDPAASGANVLT

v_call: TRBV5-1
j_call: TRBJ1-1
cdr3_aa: ASSPPDTEAF

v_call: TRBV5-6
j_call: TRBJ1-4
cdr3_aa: ASTEHGRGPEKLF

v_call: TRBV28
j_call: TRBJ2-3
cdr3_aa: ASSSAGVGGWTDTQY

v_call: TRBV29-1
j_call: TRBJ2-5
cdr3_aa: SASLTSGREYQETQY

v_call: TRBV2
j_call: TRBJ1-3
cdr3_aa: ASSEARGSGNTIY

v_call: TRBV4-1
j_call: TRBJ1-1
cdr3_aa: ASSQEAEAF

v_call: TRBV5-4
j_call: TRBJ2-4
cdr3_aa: ASSLKTSSTRNIQY